The 21 T cell receptor beta chains below all came from one sample that was sequenced in a study of blood T cell repertoires in COVID-19. Repertoires were generated with immunoSEQ multiplex PCR, while TCRdb's copy carries only in-frame clones and drops some. The sample lists roughly 87,000 clones; around 85% were seen once. Sequences were obtained from peripheral blood. The receptors originated from a woman aged 55-69 years with acute or convalescent COVID-19.

V is TRBV5-1 and J is TRBJ1-4; 10 bases match TRBD1. The CDR3 covers 15 residues. The trim removed 2 bases at V and 7 bases at J, leaving 5 bases unmatched. The germline V gene has CDR1 SGHRS and CDR2 YFSETQ. This CDR3 reads CASSFNRDRGEKLFF. The DNA for the CDR3 is TGCGCCAGCAGCTTTAATCGGGACAGGGGTGAAAAACTGTTTTTT.

The table lists this clone with a few counts. The chain has TRBV7-9 and TRBJ1-3, with 9 bases matching TRBD1. Trimming removed 8 bases from V and 1 base from J; junction bases left unmatched: 6. The V gene's germline CDR1 is SEHNR and CDR2 FQNEAQ (reference sequence). There are 15 residues in the CDR3. The CDR3: CASDFGQGSGNTIYF. The CDR3 bases are TGTGCCAGCGATTTTGGACAGGGGTCTGGAAACACCATATATTTT.

The chain has TRBV4-1 and TRBJ2-3; possibly TRBD1 for D (5 bases). Germline assignment: CDR1 MGHRA and CDR2 YSYEKL. Trimming took off 6 bases at V and 0 bases at J, with 16 bases between the two ends. There are 16 residues in the CDR3. The chain's CDR3 is CASSRQSESSTDTQYF. CDR3 in DNA: TGCGCCAGCAGTCGACAGTCCGAATCGAGCACAGATACGCAGTATTTT.

The rearrangement joins TRBV4-3 to TRBJ2-1; 7 bases agree with TRBD2. V was pared by 0 bases and J by 0 bases, with 8 bases of the junction left unmatched. The V gene's germline CDR1 is LGHNA and CDR2 YSLEER. The CDR3 loop spans 18 amino acids. CDR3 loop: CASSQDTMGGTSYNEQFF. As DNA, the CDR3 is TGCGCCAGCAGCCAAGACACCATGGGGGGGACCTCCTACAATGAGCAGTTCTTC.

This clone was seen a single time. For the CDR3, the DNA is TGCAGTGCTGTTATTAACACTGAAGCTTTCTTT. Translation gives CSAVINTEAFF. V is TRBV20-1 and J is TRBJ1-1; D is unresolved. V shed 5 bases and J shed 2 bases, with 6 bases lying between them. Germline CDR1 reads DFQATT; CDR2 reads SNEGSKA (reference sequence). The CDR3 contains 11 residues.

The V call is TRBV27, the J call TRBJ2-7; 7 bases map to TRBD1. The V gene's germline CDR1 is MNHEY and CDR2 SMNVEV (reference sequence). The ends lost 4 bases at V and 4 bases at J; junction bases unmatched: 7. The CDR3 length is 14 residues. The CDR3: CASSSILQGYEQYF. The CDR3 coding sequence is TGTGCCAGCAGTTCGATACTACAGGGGTACGAGCAGTACTTC.

This chain connects TRBV6-4 to TRBJ1-6, with TRBD1 as a possible D gene (6 bases). This CDR3 region has 15 residues. The ends were cut back, 4 bases at V and 6 bases at J, with 13 bases in the middle. Per germline, CDR1 MRHNA and CDR2 SNTAGT. DNA of the CDR3: TGTGCCAGCAGTGCTCAGGGGAGGGCTAATTCACCCCTCCACTTT. Translated, it gives CASSAQGRANSPLHF.

The V call is TRBV25-1, the J call TRBJ1-3; D is undetermined. CDR1 and CDR2 (germline): MGHDK, SYGVNS. The V and J ends lost 5 bases and 7 bases respectively, with 12 bases between them. This CDR3 comprises 13 residues. The CDR3 DNA reads as TGTGCCAGCAGTCCATTTGCGGGGAACACCATATATTTT. Protein sequence: CASSPFAGNTIYF.

This chain joins TRBV7-9 and TRBJ1-5; unclear D gene. CDR3 length: 13 residues. Deletions cut 6 bases from V and 3 bases from J, with 9 bases between. Germline V gives CDR1 SEHNR, CDR2 FQNEAQ (reference sequence). As DNA, the CDR3 is TGTGCCAGCAGTCGGGAGTCCAATCAGCCCCAGCATTTT. It specifies CASSRESNQPQHF.

The CDR3 here is CASSSTPWTEAFF. The CDR3 bases are TGTGCCAGCAGTTCAACTCCGTGGACAGAAGCTTTCTTT. The rearrangement joins TRBV6-6 to TRBJ1-1; D may be TRBD1 (5 bases). Germline V gene sequence: CDR1 MNHNY, CDR2 SVGAGI (reference sequence). The V end lost 4 bases, the J end lost 8 bases, and 14 bases lay between the germline ends. This CDR3 has 13 residues.

The CDR3 loop reads CAISDPGQGNSPLHF. DNA for the CDR3: TGTGCCATCAGTGACCCGGGACAGGGAAATTCACCCCTCCACTTT. This chain uses TRBV10-3 with TRBJ1-6, with 9 bases identical to TRBD1. Germline assignment: CDR1 ENHRY and CDR2 SYGVKD. This CDR3 region has 15 residues. V shed 3 bases and J 7 bases; nucleotides not matched to a gene: 4.

This chain uses TRBV10-3 with TRBJ2-1, with a weak D call TRBD2 (5 bases). The CDR3 is 12 amino acids. V lost 6 bases and J lost 9, with 12 bases in between. The V gene's germline CDR1 is ENHRY and CDR2 SYGVKD. This CDR3 reads CAISTRNTEQFF. Written as DNA, the CDR3 is TGTGCCATCAGCACTAGGAACACTGAGCAGTTCTTC.

This chain joins TRBV5-6 and TRBJ1-1; D perhaps matches TRBD1 (5 bases). The CDR3 sequence is 15 residues long. From germline, CDR1 is SGHDT and CDR2 YYEEEE. V was clipped by 0 bases and J by 0 bases, with 9 bases between them. Here the CDR3 reads CASSLGQILNTEAFF. The CDR3 region has the DNA TGTGCCAGCAGCTTGGGACAGATATTGAACACTGAAGCTTTCTTT.

This clone turned up a few times. J is TRBJ1-5 and V is TRBV30; D call uncertain. The CDR3 sequence is 13 residues long. Germline V gives CDR1 GTSNPN, CDR2 SVGIG (reference sequence). V lost 1 base to trimming and J lost 0 bases, with 4 bases between them. This CDR3 is CAWSGLSNQPQHF. The CDR3 DNA reads as TGTGCCTGGAGTGGTCTTAGCAATCAGCCCCAGCATTTT.

The V call is TRBV28, the J call TRBJ1-1; tentative D call: TRBD1 (6 bases). Germline CDR1 and CDR2: MDHEN and SYDVKM. V was cut by 0 bases and J by 1 base, with 9 bases left in between. This CDR3 comprises 15 residues. The CDR3 region is CASSLWLGQNTEAFF. The CDR3 coding sequence is TGTGCCAGCAGTTTATGGCTGGGACAGAACACTGAAGCTTTCTTT.

This clone was detected a few times. The gene calls are TRBV7-8 and TRBJ1-2; 7 bases line up with TRBD1. The CDR3 has 14 amino acids. Germline trimming cut 5 bases from V and 3 bases from J; bases unmatched to any gene: 6. Germline CDR1 reads SGHVS; CDR2 reads FQNEAQ. CDR3 amino acids: CASSTGQADYGYTF. CDR3 in DNA: TGTGCCAGCAGCACCGGACAGGCCGACTATGGCTACACCTTC.

V is TRBV11-2 and J is TRBJ2-7; 7 nucleotides match TRBD2. This CDR3 comprises 15 residues. The V and J ends lost 4 bases and 0 bases, in that order; junction bases with no gene match: 6. Germline V lookup: CDR1 SGHAT, CDR2 FQNNGV. CDR3 in DNA: TGTGCCAGCAGCTCCCCTAGCGGATTCTCCTACGAGCAGTACTTC. This codes for CASSSPSGFSYEQYF.

This chain connects TRBV18 to TRBJ2-5; a weak D match, TRBD1 (6 bases). V was shortened by 4 bases and J by 1 base, with 10 bases between the two germline ends. CDR1 is KGHSH and CDR2 is LQKENI in the germline V gene. The CDR3 has 14 residues. The CDR3, as DNA: TGTGCCAGCTCACGCGGACAGACCCAAGAGACCCAGTACTTC. It translates to CASSRGQTQETQYF.

This clone was recorded a few times. V gene TRBV6-6 combines with J gene TRBJ2-7; 7 bases match TRBD2. The CDR3 has 15 residues. With 0 bases clipped from V and 4 bases from J, the junction kept 6 bases outside the gene matches. Germline V gene data show CDR1 as MNHNY and CDR2 as SVGAGI (reference sequence). CDR3 amino acids: CASSYSKGGGYEQYF. Written as DNA, the CDR3 is TGTGCCAGCAGTTACTCCAAGGGCGGGGGTTACGAGCAGTACTTC.

The chain is built from TRBV5-1 and TRBJ2-1, with D perhaps TRBD2 (6 bases). This CDR3 spans 14 amino acids. V lost 4 bases to trimming and J lost 6 bases, with 14 bases between them. From germline, CDR1 is SGHRS and CDR2 YFSETQ. The CDR3 reads CASSRRDLGNEQFF. For the CDR3, the DNA is TGCGCCAGCAGCCGGAGGGACCTAGGCAATGAGCAGTTCTTC.

The rearrangement joins TRBV7-2 to TRBJ1-5; D possibly corresponds to TRBD1 (5 bases). Trimming pared 1 base from V and 2 bases from J, leaving 6 bases between. The CDR3 is made up of 14 amino acids. Germline CDR1 and CDR2: SGHTA and FQGNSA. The CDR3 DNA reads as TGTGCCAGCAGCTTAGTAGGGGGCAATCAGCCCCAGCATTTT. Protein product: CASSLVGGNQPQHF.